The source of this T cell receptor beta chain is a study of blood T cell repertoires in COVID-19. Looking at the study overall: From the United States, Italy and Spain came samples of acute and convalescent COVID-19. Sources were T cells, B-cell-depleted T cells, or PBMCs; the material itself was cDNA or gDNA.

This clone showed up just a few times. As handled by the study authors: Reference gene primers were amplified, and this amplification served to estimate nucleated cell counts. Clones were read by immunoSEQ multiplex PCR, and TCRdb kept only the in-frame ones, dropping some. The DNA was the basis for D and trimming; V, J and clone size are from that table. Of 55,000 to 70,000 clones detected, roughly 90% appear once; the ten largest clones hold around 23%. Seattle-derived patients entered the study during active infection and were followed longitudinally. The germline gives CDR1 MNHEY, CDR2 SVGAGI. J lost 0 bases, V lost 6 bases, and 5 bases had no gene match. The CDR3 totals 15 residues.

The sequence came from a woman of 80 years or more with COVID-19, enrolled during active disease. The chain links TRBV6-5 to TRBJ2-7, with 10 bases fitting TRBD2. What was sequenced was peripheral blood. The CDR3 reads CASRQLAGSSYEQYF. The CDR3 DNA follows: TGTGCCAGCAGACAACTAGCGGGAAGCTCCTACGAGCAGTACTTC.